This T cell receptor beta chain was sequenced in a study of identifying expanded T cells in peripheral blood. Overall study results and limits: Approximately 1.2 clones differed between technical replicates, versus approximately 16 and 19 over time. Across healthy donors, higher total template counts meant significantly greater approximately two-week count variance.

Notes on this clone: Its antigen is not identified.

Repertoires were generated with immunoSEQ multiplex PCR, while TCRdb's copy carries only in-frame clones and drops some. The sample has 110,000 or so clones, roughly nine tenths seen once. No infections or other immune events were documented during collection. This CDR3 has 16 residues. Trimming took 5 bases from V and 3 from J, leaving 19 bases between them. The germline CDR1 and CDR2 sequences are SNHLY and FYNNEI. Sequencing was done on a sample of blood. The TCR was taken from a person between 18 and 70 years old in good health. V is TRBV2 and J is TRBJ2-5, with a possible D match to TRBD1 (6 bases). The CDR3 region has the DNA TGTGCCAGCAGTTCTACAGGGATTTGGGTTGAAGAGACCCAGTACTTC. Residues: CASSSTGIWVEETQYF.